This T cell receptor (beta chain) was obtained from a study of a mutant IDH1 vaccine in newly diagnosed glioma. Looking at the study overall: Patients' prior therapy spanned radiotherapy, temozolomide, or both; most underwent both.

Trimming removed 3 bases from V and 5 bases from J, with 16 bases in between. From germline, CDR1 is SGHTA and CDR2 FQGNSA. This CDR3 spans 15 amino acids. Indicated time point: week 11, during vaccination. The content of each vaccine dose was 300 ug of mutant IDH1 20-mer peptide, and topical imiquimod accompanied it. New WHO grade 3 or 4 astrocytomas that were IDH1-mutant and ATRX-lost had been found in donors. Study-wide results and limits: Pseudoprogression apparently tracked independently of changes in top peripheral T cell clonotypes. Across multiple MHC alleles, 93.3% of patients had vaccine-induced responses.

Comment on this clone: Antigen unknown.

Profiling relied on immunoSEQ multiplex PCR, and the TCRdb table lists in-frame clones only, not all of them. The table has fewer than 75,000 clones, 70% to 85% seen once. The genes are TRBV7-2 and TRBJ2-5, with D possibly being TRBD2 (7 bases). Sequencing used PBMCs, obtained from a glioma patient whose treatment included an IDH1 peptide vaccine. The source is a woman between 45 and 65 years old with glioma. The CDR3 nucleotides read TGTGCCAGCAGCTTTCTGGGGGGGGGCCGGGAGACCCAGTACTTC. Protein: CASSFLGGGRETQYF.